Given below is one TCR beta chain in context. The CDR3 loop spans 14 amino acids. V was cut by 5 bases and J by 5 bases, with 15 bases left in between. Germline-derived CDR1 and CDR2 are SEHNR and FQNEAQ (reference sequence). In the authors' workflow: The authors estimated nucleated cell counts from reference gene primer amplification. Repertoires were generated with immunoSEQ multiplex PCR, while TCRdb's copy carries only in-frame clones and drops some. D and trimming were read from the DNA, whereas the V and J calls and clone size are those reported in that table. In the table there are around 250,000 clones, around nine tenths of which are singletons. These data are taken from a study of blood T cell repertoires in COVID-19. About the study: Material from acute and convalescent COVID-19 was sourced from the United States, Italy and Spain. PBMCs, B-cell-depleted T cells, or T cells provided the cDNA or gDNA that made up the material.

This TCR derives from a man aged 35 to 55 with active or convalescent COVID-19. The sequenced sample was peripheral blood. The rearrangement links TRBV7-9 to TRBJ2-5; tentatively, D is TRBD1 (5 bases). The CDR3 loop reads CASSPPDRPETQYF. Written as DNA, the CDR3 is TGTGCCAGCAGCCCCCCCGACAGACCCGAGACCCAGTACTTC.